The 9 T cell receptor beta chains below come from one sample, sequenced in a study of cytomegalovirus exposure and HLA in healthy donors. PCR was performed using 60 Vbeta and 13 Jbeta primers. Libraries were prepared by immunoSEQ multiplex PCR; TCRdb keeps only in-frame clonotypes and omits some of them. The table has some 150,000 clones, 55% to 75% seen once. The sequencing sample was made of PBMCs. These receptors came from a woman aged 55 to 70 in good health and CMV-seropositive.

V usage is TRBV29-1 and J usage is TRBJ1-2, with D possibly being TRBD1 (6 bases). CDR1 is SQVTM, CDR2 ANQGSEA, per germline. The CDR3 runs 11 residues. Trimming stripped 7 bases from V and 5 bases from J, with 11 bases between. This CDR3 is CSAQGAYGYTF. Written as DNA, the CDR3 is TGCAGCGCACAGGGCGCGTATGGCTACACCTTC.

CDR3 protein: CASSPLLGQTSGAQYF. The CDR3 nucleotides read TGTGCCAGTAGCCCGCTCCTGGGACAGACAAGTGGGGCCCAGTACTTC. V and J are TRBV19 and TRBJ2-5, with 7 bases identical to TRBD1. The germline V gene encodes CDR1 LNHDA and CDR2 SQIVND (reference sequence). The V gene end was trimmed by 6 bases and the J gene end by 9 bases; junction bases not matched to a gene: 19. The CDR3 length is 16 residues.

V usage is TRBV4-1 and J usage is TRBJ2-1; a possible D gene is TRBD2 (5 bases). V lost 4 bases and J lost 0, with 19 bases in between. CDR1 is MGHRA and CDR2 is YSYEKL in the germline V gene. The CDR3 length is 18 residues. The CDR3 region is CASSPLSPRLSSYNEQFF. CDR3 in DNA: TGCGCCAGCAGCCCCCTATCCCCCCGACTAAGCTCCTACAATGAGCAGTTCTTC.

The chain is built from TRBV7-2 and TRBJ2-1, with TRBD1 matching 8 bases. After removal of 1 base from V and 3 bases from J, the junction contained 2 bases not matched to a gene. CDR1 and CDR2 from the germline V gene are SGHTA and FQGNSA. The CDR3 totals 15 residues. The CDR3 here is CASSLEQGGYNEQFF. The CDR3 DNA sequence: TGTGCCAGCAGCTTAGAACAGGGGGGCTACAATGAGCAGTTCTTC. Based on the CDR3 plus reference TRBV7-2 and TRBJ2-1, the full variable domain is GAGVSQSPSNKVTEKGKDVELRCDPISGHTALYWYRQSLGQGLEFLIYFQGNSAPDKSGLPSDRFSAERTGGSVSTLTIQRTQQEDSAVYLCASSLEQGGYNEQFFGPGTRLTVL.

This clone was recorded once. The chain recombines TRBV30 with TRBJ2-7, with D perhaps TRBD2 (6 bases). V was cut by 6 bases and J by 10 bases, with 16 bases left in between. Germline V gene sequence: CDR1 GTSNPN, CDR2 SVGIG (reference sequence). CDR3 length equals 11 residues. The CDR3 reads CACTLMGGQYF. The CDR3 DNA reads TGTGCCTGCACCCTAATGGGGGGACAGTACTTC.

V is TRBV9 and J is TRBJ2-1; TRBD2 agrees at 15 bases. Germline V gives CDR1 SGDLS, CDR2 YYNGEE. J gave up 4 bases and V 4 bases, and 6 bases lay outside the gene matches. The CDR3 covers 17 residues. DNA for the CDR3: TGTGCCAGCAGCCCCCGGACTAGCGGGAGGGATTACAATGAGCAGTTCTTC. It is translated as CASSPRTSGRDYNEQFF. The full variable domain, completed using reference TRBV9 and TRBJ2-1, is DSGVTQTPKHLITATGQRVTLRCSPRSGDLSVYWYQQSLDQGLQFLIQYYNGEERAKGNILERFSAQQFPDLHSELNLSSLELGDSALYFCASSPRTSGRDYNEQFFGPGTRLTVL.

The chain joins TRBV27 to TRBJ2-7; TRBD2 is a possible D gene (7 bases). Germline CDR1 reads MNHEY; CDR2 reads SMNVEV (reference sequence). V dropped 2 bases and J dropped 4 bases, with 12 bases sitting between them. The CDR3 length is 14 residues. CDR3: CASSLGGAGYEQYF. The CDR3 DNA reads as TGTGCCAGCAGTTTAGGGGGGGCAGGGTACGAGCAGTACTTC.

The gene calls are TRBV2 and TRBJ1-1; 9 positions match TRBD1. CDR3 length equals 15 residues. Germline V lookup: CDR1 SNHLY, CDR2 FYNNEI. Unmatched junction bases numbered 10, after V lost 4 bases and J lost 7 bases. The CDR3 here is CASSGPGQGVSEAFF. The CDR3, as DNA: TGTGCCAGCAGTGGGCCGGGACAGGGAGTGAGTGAAGCTTTCTTT.

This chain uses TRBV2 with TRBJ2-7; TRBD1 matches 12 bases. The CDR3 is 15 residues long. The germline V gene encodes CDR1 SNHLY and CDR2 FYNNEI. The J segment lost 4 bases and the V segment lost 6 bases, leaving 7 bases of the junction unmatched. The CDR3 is CASRRDRGLTYEQYF. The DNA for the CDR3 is TGTGCCAGCAGGAGGGACAGGGGGCTCACATACGAGCAGTACTTC.